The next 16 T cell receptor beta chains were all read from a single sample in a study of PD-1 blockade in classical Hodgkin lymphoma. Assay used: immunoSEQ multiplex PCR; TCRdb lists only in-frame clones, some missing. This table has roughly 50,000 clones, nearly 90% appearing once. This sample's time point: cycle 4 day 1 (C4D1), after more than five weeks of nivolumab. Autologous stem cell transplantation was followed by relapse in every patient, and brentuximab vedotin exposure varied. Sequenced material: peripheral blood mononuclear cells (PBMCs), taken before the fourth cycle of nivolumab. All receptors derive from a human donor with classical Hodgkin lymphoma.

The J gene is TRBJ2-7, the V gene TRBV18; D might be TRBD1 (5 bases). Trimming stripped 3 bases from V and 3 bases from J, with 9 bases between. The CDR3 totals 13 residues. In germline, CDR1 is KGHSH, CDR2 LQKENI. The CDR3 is CASSPLDNYEQYF. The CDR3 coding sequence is TGTGCCAGCTCACCTTTGGACAACTACGAGCAGTACTTC.

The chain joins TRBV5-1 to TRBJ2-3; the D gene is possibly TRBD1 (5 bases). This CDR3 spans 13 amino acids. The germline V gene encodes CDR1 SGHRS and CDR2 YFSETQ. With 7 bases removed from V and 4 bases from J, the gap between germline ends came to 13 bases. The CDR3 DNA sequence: TGCGCCAGCGGGCTGGGGCAGGCAGATACGCAGTATTTT. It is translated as CASGLGQADTQYF.

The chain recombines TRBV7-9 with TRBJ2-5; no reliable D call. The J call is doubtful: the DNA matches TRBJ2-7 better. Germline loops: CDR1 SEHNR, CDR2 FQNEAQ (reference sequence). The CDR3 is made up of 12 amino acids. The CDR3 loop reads CASSYGTYEQYF. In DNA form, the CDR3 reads TGTGCCAGCAGCTACGGTACCTACGAGCAGTACTTC.

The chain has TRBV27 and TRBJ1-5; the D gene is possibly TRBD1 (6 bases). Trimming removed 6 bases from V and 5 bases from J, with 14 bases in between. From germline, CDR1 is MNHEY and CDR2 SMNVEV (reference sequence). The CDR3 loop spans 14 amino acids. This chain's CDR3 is CASSPDRRDQPQHF. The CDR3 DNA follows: TGTGCCAGCAGCCCGGACAGACGTGATCAGCCCCAGCATTTT.

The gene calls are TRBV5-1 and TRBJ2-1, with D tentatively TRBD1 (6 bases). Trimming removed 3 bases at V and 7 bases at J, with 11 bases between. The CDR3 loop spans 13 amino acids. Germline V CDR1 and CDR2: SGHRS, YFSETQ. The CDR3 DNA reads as TGCGCCAGCAGCTGGGGAGACAGGAATGAGCAGTTCTTC. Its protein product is CASSWGDRNEQFF.

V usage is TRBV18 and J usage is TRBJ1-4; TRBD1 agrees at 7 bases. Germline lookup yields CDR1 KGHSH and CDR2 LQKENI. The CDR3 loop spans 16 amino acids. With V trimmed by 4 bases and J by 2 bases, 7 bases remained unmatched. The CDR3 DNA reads TGTGCCAGCTCACTAGGGACAGCTCGCACTAATGAAAAACTGTTTTTT. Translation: CASSLGTARTNEKLFF.

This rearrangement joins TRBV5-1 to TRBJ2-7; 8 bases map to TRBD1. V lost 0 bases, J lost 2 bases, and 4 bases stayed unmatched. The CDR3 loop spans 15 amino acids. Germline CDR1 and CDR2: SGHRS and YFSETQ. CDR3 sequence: CASSLVSGGTYEQYF. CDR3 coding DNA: TGCGCCAGCAGCTTGGTGTCAGGGGGCACCTACGAGCAGTACTTC.

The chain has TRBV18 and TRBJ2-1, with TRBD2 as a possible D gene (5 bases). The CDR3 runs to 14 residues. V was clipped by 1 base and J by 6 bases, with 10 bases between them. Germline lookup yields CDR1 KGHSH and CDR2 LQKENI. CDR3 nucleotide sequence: TGTGCCAGCTCACCACGAGGGCCTCGCAATGAGCAGTTCTTC. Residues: CASSPRGPRNEQFF.

CDR3 nucleotide sequence: TGTGCCAGCATCGGCGGATTTTTTATGAACACTGAAGCTTTCTTT. Protein sequence: CASIGGFFMNTEAFF. V is TRBV6-1 and J is TRBJ1-1; D call uncertain. V was trimmed by 7 bases and J by 0 bases, leaving 15 bases between them. CDR3 length: 15 residues. Germline CDR1 MNHNS, CDR2 SASEGT.

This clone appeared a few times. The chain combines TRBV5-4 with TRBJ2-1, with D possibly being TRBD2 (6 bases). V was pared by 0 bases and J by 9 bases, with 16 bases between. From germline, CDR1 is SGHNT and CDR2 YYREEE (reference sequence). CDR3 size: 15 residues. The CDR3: CASSLGLTSLGEQFF. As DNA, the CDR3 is TGTGCCAGCAGCTTGGGGCTGACTAGTTTGGGTGAGCAGTTCTTC.

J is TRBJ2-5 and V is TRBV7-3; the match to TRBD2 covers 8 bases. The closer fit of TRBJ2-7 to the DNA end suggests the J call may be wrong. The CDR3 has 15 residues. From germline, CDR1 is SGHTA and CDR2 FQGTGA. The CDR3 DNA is TGTGCCAGCAGCTTAGAAGCGGGAGTTAGGTACGAGCAGTACTTC. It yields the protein CASSLEAGVRYEQYF.

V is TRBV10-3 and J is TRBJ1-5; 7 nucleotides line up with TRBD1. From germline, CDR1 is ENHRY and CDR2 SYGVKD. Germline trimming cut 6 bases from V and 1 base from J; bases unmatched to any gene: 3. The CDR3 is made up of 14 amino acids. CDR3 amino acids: CAISETGSNQPQHF. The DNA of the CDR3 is TGTGCCATCAGCGAGACAGGGAGCAATCAGCCCCAGCATTTT.

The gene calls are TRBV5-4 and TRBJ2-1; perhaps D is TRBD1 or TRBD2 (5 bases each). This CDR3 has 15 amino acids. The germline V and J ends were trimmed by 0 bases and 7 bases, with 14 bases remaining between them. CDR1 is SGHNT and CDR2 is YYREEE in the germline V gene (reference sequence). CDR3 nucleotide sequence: TGTGCCAGCAGCTTGGGCACAGGAGGTGTTAATGAGCAGTTCTTC. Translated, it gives CASSLGTGGVNEQFF.

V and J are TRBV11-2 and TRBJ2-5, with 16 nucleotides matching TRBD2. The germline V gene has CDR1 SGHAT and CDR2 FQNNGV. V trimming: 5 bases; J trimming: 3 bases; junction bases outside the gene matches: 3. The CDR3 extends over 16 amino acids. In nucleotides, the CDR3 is TGTGCCAGCAGCCGGGGACTAGCGGGAGGGGAAGAGACCCAGTACTTC. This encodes CASSRGLAGGEETQYF.

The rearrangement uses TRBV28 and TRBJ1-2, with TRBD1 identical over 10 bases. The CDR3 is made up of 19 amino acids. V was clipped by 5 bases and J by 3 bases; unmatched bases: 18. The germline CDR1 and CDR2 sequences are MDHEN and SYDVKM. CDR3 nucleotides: TGTGCCAGCAGTCTGCTTTTCAAAACGGGACAGGGGTTGCACTATGGCTACACCTTC. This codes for CASSLLFKTGQGLHYGYTF.

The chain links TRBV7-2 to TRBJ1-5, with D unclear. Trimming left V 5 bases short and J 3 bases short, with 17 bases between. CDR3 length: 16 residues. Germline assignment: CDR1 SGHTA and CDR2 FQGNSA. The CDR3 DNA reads TGTGCCAGCAGCCTCAATGGGCCGGCAAACAATCAGCCCCAGCATTTT. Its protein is CASSLNGPANNQPQHF.